This T cell receptor beta chain was found in a study of blood T cell repertoires in COVID-19. About the research overall: COVID-19 samples, acute and convalescent, were from the United States, Italy and Spain. In each case, the material was cDNA or gDNA derived from T cells, B-cell-depleted T cells, or PBMCs.

As processed by the authors: Amplification from reference gene primers served as the basis for estimated nucleated cell counts. TCRdb's copy holds only in-frame clones and misses some; the assay was immunoSEQ multiplex PCR. Clonal size and the V and J genes are those of that table, whereas D and trimming came from the DNA. Of roughly 80,000 clones detected, around 84% appear once; the ten largest clones hold around 3.3%. Germline values: CDR1 MNHEY, CDR2 SVGAGI. The CDR3 covers 13 residues. The germline V and J ends were trimmed by 0 bases and 8 bases, with 7 bases remaining between them. The chain is built from TRBV6-5 and TRBJ1-4; no clear D gene. This clonotype was sampled from a man aged 50 to 59 with acute or convalescent COVID-19. Sequencing used peripheral blood. The CDR3 loop is CASSYSFGEKLFF. DNA for the CDR3: TGTGCCAGCAGTTACTCTTTCGGGGAAAAACTGTTTTTT.